The text below deals with one T cell receptor beta chain. Germline loops: CDR1 MGHRA, CDR2 YSYEKL. The J segment lost 0 bases and the V segment lost 5 bases, leaving 3 bases of the junction unmatched. The CDR3 covers 16 residues. These data originate in a study of T cell repertoires in ileal Crohn's disease. Only in-frame clones appear in the TCRdb table, and some are missing; sequencing was by immunoSEQ multiplex PCR. This sample carries a few thousand clones, around 95% of them seen once, and the ten largest clones take around 0.3%. The sequencing sample was made of ileal tissue. The chain recombines TRBV4-1 with TRBJ1-6; 8 nucleotides line up with TRBD1. The clonotype was recovered from an adult with Crohn's disease. CDR3 in amino acids: CASSWTGSSYNSPLHF. The CDR3 coding sequence is TGCGCCAGCAGCTGGACAGGGAGCTCCTATAATTCACCCCTCCACTTT.